The 20 T cell receptor beta chains given below trace back to one sample, sequenced in a study of blood T cell repertoires in COVID-19. Profiling relied on immunoSEQ multiplex PCR, and the TCRdb table lists in-frame clones only, not all of them. The sample comprises 200,000 to 300,000 clones, around nine tenths of which are singletons, and roughly 5% rests with the top ten. Sequences were obtained from peripheral blood. The receptors stem from a woman aged 60-70 years with COVID-19, enrolled during active disease.

The rearrangement links TRBV19 to TRBJ2-2; the match to TRBD1 covers 8 bases. This CDR3 is built from 14 residues. Germline V gene lookup returns CDR1 LNHDA and CDR2 SQIVND (reference sequence). V lost 4 bases to trimming and J lost 6 bases; unmatched junction nucleotides: 4. CDR3 nucleotides: TGTGCCAGTAGTAGGGGACAGGTCGCCGGGGAGCTGTTTTTT. It specifies CASSRGQVAGELFF.

CDR3 sequence (DNA): TGTGCCAGCAGCCCGCGGGACGCTGGGGCCAACGTCCTGACTTTC. Translation gives CASSPRDAGANVLTF. V usage is TRBV4-2 and J usage is TRBJ2-6; the D gene is possibly TRBD2 (6 bases). The CDR3 is 15 amino acids. The V gene lost 4 bases and the J gene lost 2 bases, with 9 bases spanning the gap. Germline CDR1 LGHNA, CDR2 YNFKEQ.

The gene calls are TRBV10-3 and TRBJ1-1, with D unresolved. The CDR3 has 14 amino acids. The V end was cut by 2 bases, the J end by 1 base, with 8 bases between. Germline loops: CDR1 ENHRY, CDR2 SYGVKD. The CDR3 nucleotides read TGTGCCATCAGTGAGGGCAGGCCGAACACTGAAGCTTTCTTT. Encoded protein: CAISEGRPNTEAFF.

This clone appeared once. The rearrangement joins TRBV28 to TRBJ1-1, with TRBD1 as a possible D gene (6 bases). This CDR3 is 16 amino acids long. The germline gives CDR1 MDHEN, CDR2 SYDVKM. With 1 base removed from V and 0 bases from J, the gap between germline ends came to 12 bases. For the CDR3, the DNA is TGTGCCAGCAGTTTATTTAGGGGGTTAATGAACACTGAAGCTTTCTTT. It encodes CASSLFRGLMNTEAFF.

The DNA of the CDR3 is TGTGCCAGCAGTAGAGGGACACTGAATCAGCCCCAGCATTTT. Its translation: CASSRGTLNQPQHF. This chain uses TRBV28 with TRBJ1-5; TRBD1 might be the D (6 bases). The CDR3 loop spans 14 amino acids. V was shortened by 5 bases and J by 4 bases, with 12 bases between the two germline ends. Germline loops: CDR1 MDHEN, CDR2 SYDVKM.

The chain employs TRBV14 and TRBJ2-7; 9 nucleotides agree with TRBD2. The CDR3 covers 14 residues. V shed 3 bases and J 3 bases; nucleotides not matched to a gene: 3. Germline CDR1 SGHDN, CDR2 FVKESK. The CDR3 region is CASSQGRGGYEQYF. DNA of the CDR3: TGTGCCAGCAGCCAGGGGCGGGGGGGCTACGAGCAGTACTTC.

This clone was observed a handful of times. The chain carries TRBV9 and TRBJ2-1; 11 positions agree with TRBD2. V lost 2 bases, J lost 7 bases, and 5 bases stayed unmatched. CDR3 length equals 15 residues. CDR1 and CDR2 (germline): SGDLS, YYNGEE. The CDR3 DNA reads as TGTGCCAGCAGCGTTTATAGCGGGAGGGTGAATGAGCAGTTCTTC. This translates into CASSVYSGRVNEQFF.

This clone showed up just a few times. The V gene is TRBV2, the J gene TRBJ1-1; no clear D. CDR3 size: 15 residues. V was cut by 1 base and J by 2 bases, with 11 bases left in between. In germline, CDR1 is SNHLY, CDR2 FYNNEI. The CDR3 nucleotides are TGTGCCAGCAGTGAAGACAGAACCCTTAACACTGAAGCTTTCTTT. This gives the protein CASSEDRTLNTEAFF.

A few counts support this clone. The rearrangement joins TRBV6-1 to TRBJ1-2, with TRBD1 as a possible D gene (6 bases). Germline CDR1 is MNHNS and CDR2 is SASEGT. V was trimmed by 3 bases and J by 8 bases, leaving 16 bases between them. The CDR3 sequence is 14 residues long. CDR3 DNA: TGTGCCAGCAGTGACCGCCAGGGGCAGGGGGGCTACACCTTC. It yields the protein CASSDRQGQGGYTF.

The chain is built from TRBV5-1 and TRBJ2-1; 11 nucleotides match TRBD1. The ends lost 4 bases at V and 5 bases at J; junction bases unmatched: 11. Per the germline V gene, CDR1 is SGHRS and CDR2 is YFSETQ. The CDR3 has 17 residues. The CDR3 spells CASSTGQGVIPDNEQFF. The DNA for the CDR3 is TGCGCCAGCAGCACGGGACAGGGGGTAATTCCCGACAATGAGCAGTTCTTC.

V and J are TRBV5-1 and TRBJ1-2, with no clear D. The CDR3 runs to 14 residues. Trimming cost V 4 bases and J 1 base, with 11 bases left between them. Germline V gene data show CDR1 as SGHRS and CDR2 as YFSETQ. Here the CDR3 reads CASSPAGVNYGYTF. In nucleotides, the CDR3 is TGCGCCAGCAGCCCCGCCGGTGTTAACTATGGCTACACCTTC.

The chain is built from TRBV27 and TRBJ2-3; D possibly corresponds to TRBD1 (5 bases). Germline V gene data show CDR1 as MNHEY and CDR2 as SMNVEV (reference sequence). V lost 0 bases to trimming and J lost 9 bases, with 10 bases between them. The CDR3 loop spans 13 amino acids. The CDR3 sequence is CASSLSGKGTQYF. The CDR3 DNA reads TGTGCCAGCAGTTTATCGGGGAAGGGGACGCAGTATTTT.

The chain is built from TRBV30 and TRBJ1-4, with D perhaps TRBD1 (5 bases). Germline V CDR1 and CDR2: GTSNPN, SVGIG (reference sequence). The CDR3 length is 13 residues. CDR3 loop: CALGGPRNEKLFF. For the CDR3, the DNA is TGTGCTCTCGGGGGACCTCGAAATGAAAAACTGTTTTTT.

The rearrangement joins TRBV28 to TRBJ2-3, with a tentative D call TRBD2 (6 bases). With 6 bases removed from V and 0 bases from J, the gap between germline ends came to 16 bases. The CDR3 contains 16 residues. Looked up from germline, CDR1 is MDHEN and CDR2 is SYDVKM. CDR3 sequence reads: CASSSRRTTSTDTQYF. In DNA, the CDR3 is TGTGCCAGCAGCTCCCGCCGGACTACTAGCACAGATACGCAGTATTTT.

The gene calls are TRBV9 and TRBJ2-7; 7 positions agree with TRBD2. The CDR3 sequence is 15 residues long. Germline trimming cut 4 bases from V and 5 bases from J; bases unmatched to any gene: 12. The germline V gene encodes CDR1 SGDLS and CDR2 YYNGEE. CDR3 sequence reads: CASSPRAGASHEQYF. The CDR3 DNA sequence: TGTGCCAGCAGCCCCCGCGCGGGAGCGTCCCACGAGCAGTACTTC.

This clone was recorded once. The chain recombines TRBV12-3 or TRBV12-4 with TRBJ2-2; tentatively, D is TRBD1 (5 bases). Between the trimmed V and J ends, which lost 3 bases and 6 bases, there was a span of 8 bases. This CDR3 region has 13 residues. The CDR3 nucleotides read TGTGCCAGCAGTTTCGCCAGGGCCGGGGAGCTGTTTTTT. The encoded protein is CASSFARAGELFF.

The chain has TRBV29-1 and TRBJ1-1; D is perhaps TRBD1 (5 bases). V was trimmed by 6 bases and J by 4 bases, leaving 18 bases between them. Germline CDR1 reads SQVTM; CDR2 reads ANQGSEA. This CDR3 comprises 14 residues. This CDR3 reads CSVARRGSGTEAFF. The CDR3 DNA sequence: TGCAGCGTGGCCCGGAGGGGCTCGGGCACTGAAGCTTTCTTT.

This sequence joins TRBV27 and TRBJ2-7; 12 positions match TRBD2. From germline, CDR1 is MNHEY and CDR2 SMNVEV (reference sequence). Unmatched junction bases numbered 6, after V lost 6 bases and J lost 3 bases. This CDR3 has 15 amino acids. CDR3 sequence: CASSRTSGTYYEQYF. In DNA, the CDR3 is TGTGCCAGCAGCAGGACTAGCGGGACATACTACGAGCAGTACTTC.

The chain employs TRBV2 and TRBJ1-4, with D tentatively TRBD1 (6 bases). The CDR3 is 15 residues long. Germline CDR1 is SNHLY and CDR2 is FYNNEI. The V end was cut by 6 bases, the J end by 5 bases, with 16 bases between. The DNA of the CDR3 is TGTGCCAGCAGGGACAGACAGGCCCCGAATGAAAAACTGTTTTTT. Amino acids: CASRDRQAPNEKLFF.

The chain is built from TRBV12-3 or TRBV12-4 and TRBJ1-5; no definite D call. The CDR3 consists of 13 residues. Trimming removed 4 bases at V and 5 bases at J, with 9 bases between. CDR3 bases: TGTGCCAGCAGTTCAGCGAGGGATCAGCCCCAGCATTTT. Translating gives CASSSARDQPQHF.